The entry below describes one T cell receptor beta chain. V lost 1 base and J lost 0, with 3 bases in between. The germline CDR1 and CDR2 sequences are SGHRS and YFSETQ. This CDR3 is built from 13 residues. This record comes from a study of blood T cell repertoires in COVID-19. In the study overall: Acute and convalescent COVID-19 specimens originated in the United States, Italy and Spain. PBMCs, B-cell-depleted T cells, or T cells were the source of the cDNA or gDNA that made up the material.

In the study's own analysis: For nucleated cells, counts were estimated from reference gene primer amplification. Sequencing used immunoSEQ multiplex PCR; TCRdb keeps in-frame clones, though not all of them. V, J and clone size were drawn from that table, and D and trimming were deduced from the DNA. The data hold some 45,000 clones, with roughly nine tenths observed a single time. The sequence was collected from a human donor in a cohort sampled during active COVID-19. The sequencing sample was made of peripheral blood. J is TRBJ2-3 and V is TRBV5-1; D ambiguous. The CDR3 sequence is CASSLTSTDTQYF. CDR3 bases: TGCGCCAGCAGCTTGACTAGCACAGATACGCAGTATTTT.